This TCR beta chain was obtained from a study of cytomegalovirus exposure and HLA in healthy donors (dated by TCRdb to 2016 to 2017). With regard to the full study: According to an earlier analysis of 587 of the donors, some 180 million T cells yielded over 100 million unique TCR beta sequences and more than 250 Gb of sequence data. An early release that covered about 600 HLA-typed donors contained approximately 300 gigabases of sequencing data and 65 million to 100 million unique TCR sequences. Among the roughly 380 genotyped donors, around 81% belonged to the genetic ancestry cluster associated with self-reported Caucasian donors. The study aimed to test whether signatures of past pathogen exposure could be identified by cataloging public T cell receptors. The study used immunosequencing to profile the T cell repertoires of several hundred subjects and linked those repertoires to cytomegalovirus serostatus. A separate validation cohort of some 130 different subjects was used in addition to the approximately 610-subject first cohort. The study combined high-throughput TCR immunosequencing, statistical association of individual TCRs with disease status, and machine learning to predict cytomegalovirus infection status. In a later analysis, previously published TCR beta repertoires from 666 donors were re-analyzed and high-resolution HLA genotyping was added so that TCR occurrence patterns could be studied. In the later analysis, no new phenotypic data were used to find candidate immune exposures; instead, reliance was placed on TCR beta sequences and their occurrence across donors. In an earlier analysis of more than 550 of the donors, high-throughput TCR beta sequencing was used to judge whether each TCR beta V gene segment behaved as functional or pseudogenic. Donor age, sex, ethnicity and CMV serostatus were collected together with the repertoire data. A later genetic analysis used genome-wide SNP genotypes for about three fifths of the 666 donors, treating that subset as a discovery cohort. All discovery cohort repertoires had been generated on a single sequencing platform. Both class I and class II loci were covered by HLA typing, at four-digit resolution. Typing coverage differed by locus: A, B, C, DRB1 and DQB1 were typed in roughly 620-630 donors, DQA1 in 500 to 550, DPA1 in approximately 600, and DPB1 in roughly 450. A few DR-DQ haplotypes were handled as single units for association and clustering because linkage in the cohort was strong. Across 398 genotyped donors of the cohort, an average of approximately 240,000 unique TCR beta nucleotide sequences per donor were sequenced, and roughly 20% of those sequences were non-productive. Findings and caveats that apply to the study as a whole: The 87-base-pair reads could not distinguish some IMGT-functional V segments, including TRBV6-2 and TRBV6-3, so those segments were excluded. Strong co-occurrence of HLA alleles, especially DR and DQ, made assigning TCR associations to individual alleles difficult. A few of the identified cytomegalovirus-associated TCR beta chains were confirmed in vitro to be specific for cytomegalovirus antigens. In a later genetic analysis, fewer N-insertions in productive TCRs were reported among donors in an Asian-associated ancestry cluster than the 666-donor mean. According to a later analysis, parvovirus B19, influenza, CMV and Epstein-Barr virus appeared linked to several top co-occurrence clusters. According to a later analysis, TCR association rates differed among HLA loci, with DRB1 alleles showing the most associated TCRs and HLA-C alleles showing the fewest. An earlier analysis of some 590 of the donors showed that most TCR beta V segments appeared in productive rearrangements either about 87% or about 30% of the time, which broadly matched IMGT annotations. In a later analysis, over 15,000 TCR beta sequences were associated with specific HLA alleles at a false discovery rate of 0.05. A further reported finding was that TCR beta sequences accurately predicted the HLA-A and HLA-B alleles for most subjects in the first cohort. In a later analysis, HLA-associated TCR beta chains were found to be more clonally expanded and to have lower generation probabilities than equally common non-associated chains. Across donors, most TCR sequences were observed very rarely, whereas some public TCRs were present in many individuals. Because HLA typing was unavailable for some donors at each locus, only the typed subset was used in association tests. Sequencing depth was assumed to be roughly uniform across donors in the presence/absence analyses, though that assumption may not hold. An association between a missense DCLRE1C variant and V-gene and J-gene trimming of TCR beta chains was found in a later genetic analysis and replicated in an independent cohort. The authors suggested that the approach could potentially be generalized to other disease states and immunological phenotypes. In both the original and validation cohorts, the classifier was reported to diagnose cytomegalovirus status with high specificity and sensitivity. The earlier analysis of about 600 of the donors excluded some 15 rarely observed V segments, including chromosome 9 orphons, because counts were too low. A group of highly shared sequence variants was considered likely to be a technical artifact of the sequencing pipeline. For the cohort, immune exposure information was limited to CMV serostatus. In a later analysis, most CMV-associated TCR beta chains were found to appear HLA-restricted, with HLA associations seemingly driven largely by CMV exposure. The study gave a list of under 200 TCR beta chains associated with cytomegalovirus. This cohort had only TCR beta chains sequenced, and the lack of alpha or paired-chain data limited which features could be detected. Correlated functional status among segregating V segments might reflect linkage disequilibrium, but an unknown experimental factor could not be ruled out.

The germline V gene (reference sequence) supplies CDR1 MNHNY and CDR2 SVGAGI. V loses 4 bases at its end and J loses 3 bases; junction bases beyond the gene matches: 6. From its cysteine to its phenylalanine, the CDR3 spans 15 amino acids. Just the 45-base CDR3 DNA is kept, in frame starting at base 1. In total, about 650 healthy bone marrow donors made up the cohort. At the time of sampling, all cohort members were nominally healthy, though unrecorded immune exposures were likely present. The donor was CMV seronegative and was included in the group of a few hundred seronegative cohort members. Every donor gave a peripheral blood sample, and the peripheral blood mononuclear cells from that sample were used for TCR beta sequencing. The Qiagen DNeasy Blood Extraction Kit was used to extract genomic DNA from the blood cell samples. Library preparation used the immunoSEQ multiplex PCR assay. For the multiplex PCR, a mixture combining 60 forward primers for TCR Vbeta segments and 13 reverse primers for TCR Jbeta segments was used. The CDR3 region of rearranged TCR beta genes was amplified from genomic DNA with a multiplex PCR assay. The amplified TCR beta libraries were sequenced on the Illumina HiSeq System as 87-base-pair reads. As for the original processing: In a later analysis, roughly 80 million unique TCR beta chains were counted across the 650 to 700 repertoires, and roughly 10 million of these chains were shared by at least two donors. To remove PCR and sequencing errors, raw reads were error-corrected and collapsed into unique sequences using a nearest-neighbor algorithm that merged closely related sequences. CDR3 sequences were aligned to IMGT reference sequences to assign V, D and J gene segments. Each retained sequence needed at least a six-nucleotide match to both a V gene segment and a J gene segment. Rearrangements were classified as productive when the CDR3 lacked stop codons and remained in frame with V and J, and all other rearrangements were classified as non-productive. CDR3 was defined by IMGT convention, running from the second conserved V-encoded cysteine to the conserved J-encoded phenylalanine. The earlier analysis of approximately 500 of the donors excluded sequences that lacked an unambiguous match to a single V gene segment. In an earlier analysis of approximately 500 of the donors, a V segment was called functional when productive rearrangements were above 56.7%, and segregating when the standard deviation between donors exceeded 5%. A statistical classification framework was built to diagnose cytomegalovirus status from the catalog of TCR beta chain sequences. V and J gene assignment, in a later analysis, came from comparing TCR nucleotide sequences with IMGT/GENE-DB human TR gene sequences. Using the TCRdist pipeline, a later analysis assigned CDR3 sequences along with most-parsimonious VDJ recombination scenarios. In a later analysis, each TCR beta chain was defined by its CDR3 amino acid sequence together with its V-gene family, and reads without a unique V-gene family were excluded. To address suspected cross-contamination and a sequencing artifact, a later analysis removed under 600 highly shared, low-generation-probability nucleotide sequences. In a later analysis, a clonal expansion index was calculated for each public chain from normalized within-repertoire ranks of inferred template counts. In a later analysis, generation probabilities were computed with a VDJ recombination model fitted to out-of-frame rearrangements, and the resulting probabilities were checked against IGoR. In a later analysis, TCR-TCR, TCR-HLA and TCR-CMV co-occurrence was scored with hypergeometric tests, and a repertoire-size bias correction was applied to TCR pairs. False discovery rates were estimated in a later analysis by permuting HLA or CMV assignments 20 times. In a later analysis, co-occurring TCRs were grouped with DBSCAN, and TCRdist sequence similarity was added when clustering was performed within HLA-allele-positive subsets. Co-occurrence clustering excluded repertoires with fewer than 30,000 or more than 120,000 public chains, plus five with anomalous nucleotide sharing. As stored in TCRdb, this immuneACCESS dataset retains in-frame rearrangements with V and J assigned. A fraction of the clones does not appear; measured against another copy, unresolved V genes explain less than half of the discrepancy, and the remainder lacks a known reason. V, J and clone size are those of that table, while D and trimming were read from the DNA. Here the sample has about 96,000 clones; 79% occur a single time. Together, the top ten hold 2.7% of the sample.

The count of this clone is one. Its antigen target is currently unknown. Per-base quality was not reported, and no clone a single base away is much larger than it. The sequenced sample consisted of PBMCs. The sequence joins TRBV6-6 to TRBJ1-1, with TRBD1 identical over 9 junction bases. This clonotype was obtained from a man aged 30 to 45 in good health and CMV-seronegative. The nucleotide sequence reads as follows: TGTGCCAGCAGTTTAGGGACAGGGTTGGACACTGAAGCTTTCTTT. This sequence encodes CASSLGTGLDTEAFF.